The 30 T cell receptor beta chains below were found in one sample sequenced in a study of cytomegalovirus exposure and HLA in healthy donors. A multiplex PCR was run with 60 Vbeta primers and 13 Jbeta primers. Only in-frame clones appear in the TCRdb table, and some are missing; sequencing was by immunoSEQ multiplex PCR. The sample shows tens of thousands of clones, approximately 84% of them seen only once. Source material: PBMCs. These receptors all come from a man aged 18 to 35 in good health and CMV-seronegative.

This clone was recorded only once. The V call is TRBV5-4, the J call TRBJ2-3; TRBD1 matches 7 bases. With 6 bases clipped from V and 2 bases from J, the junction kept 6 bases outside the gene matches. In germline, CDR1 is SGHNT, CDR2 YYREEE (reference sequence). CDR3 length: 14 amino acids. CDR3 nucleotide sequence: TGTGCCAGCACCCGTGACAGGGCCACAGATACGCAGTATTTT. Its translation: CASTRDRATDTQYF. Looking up the rest from reference TRBV5-4 and TRBJ2-3 gives the full variable domain: ETGVTQSPTHLIKTRGQQVTLRCSSQSGHNTVSWYQQALGQGPQFIFQYYREEENGRGNFPPRFSGLQFPNYSSELNVNALELDDSALYLCASTRDRATDTQYFGPGTRLTVL.

This clone was observed once. The CDR3 DNA sequence: TGTGCCAGCAGCTTAGTAGGGGCTGGTAGCGGGAGGACGGGGAATGAGCAGTTCTTC. Translated: CASSLVGAGSGRTGNEQFF. This sequence joins TRBV7-6 and TRBJ2-1; 10 bases line up with TRBD2. CDR1 and CDR2 from the germline V gene are SGHVS and FNYEAQ. The V gene end was trimmed by 1 base and the J gene end by 7 bases; junction bases not matched to a gene: 16. The CDR3 length is 19 residues.

By share of the sample, this clone is medium-sized. CDR3 nucleotides: TGTGCCAGCAGCAGTGACGGGACTAGCCCAGATGAGCAGTTCTTC. It translates to CASSSDGTSPDEQFF. This chain links TRBV6-4 with TRBJ2-1; 9 bases are a match to TRBD2. The germline V gene has CDR1 MRHNA and CDR2 SNTAGT. The length of the CDR3 is 15 residues. V trimming: 6 bases; J trimming: 8 bases; junction bases outside the gene matches: 11.

The V gene is TRBV6-1, the J gene TRBJ1-1; TRBD1 is a possible D gene (5 bases). Trimming removed 5 bases at V and 1 base at J, with 11 bases between. This CDR3 is built from 14 residues. Germline values: CDR1 MNHNS, CDR2 SASEGT. The CDR3 protein is CASSPTTENTEAFF. CDR3 nucleotide sequence: TGTGCCAGCAGTCCTACGACAGAGAACACTGAAGCTTTCTTT.

The chain couples TRBV2 to TRBJ1-1; 8 bases map to TRBD1. The CDR3 has 13 amino acids. Germline V gives CDR1 SNHLY, CDR2 FYNNEI. The V segment lost 3 bases and the J segment 11 bases; nucleotides outside the gene matches: 8. The CDR3: CASSDSAGGAAFF. The CDR3 DNA reads TGTGCCAGCAGTGATTCTGCAGGGGGCGCCGCTTTCTTT.

The V call is TRBV27, the J call TRBJ2-7; D remains unclear. This CDR3 contains 15 residues. V lost 3 bases and J lost 0, with 12 bases in between. The germline V gene encodes CDR1 MNHEY and CDR2 SMNVEV (reference sequence). For the CDR3, the DNA is TGTGCCAGCAGTTTTCGGAGACCGATCTCCTACGAGCAGTACTTC. Translation: CASSFRRPISYEQYF.

The chain employs TRBV7-2 and TRBJ1-4; D unresolved. V gave up 1 base and J gave up 10 bases, with 13 bases separating them. From germline, CDR1 is SGHTA and CDR2 FQGNSA. The CDR3 spans 14 residues. Here the CDR3 reads CASSLDPGGGKLFF. The CDR3 DNA sequence: TGTGCCAGCAGCTTAGACCCCGGAGGCGGAAAACTGTTTTTT.

The chain recombines TRBV5-5 with TRBJ2-7, with D possibly being TRBD1 (5 bases). This CDR3 has 15 amino acids. V lost 1 base and J lost 1, with 12 bases in between. CDR1 SGHKS and CDR2 YYEKEE come from the germline V gene (reference sequence). The CDR3 sequence is CASSLPGLTSYEQYF. The CDR3 bases are TGTGCCAGCAGCTTGCCAGGGCTTACATCCTACGAGCAGTACTTC.

J is TRBJ1-5 and V is TRBV15, with no clear D. Germline lookup yields CDR1 LNHNV and CDR2 YYDKDF (reference sequence). The germline V and J ends were trimmed by 3 bases and 3 bases, with 6 bases remaining between them. This CDR3 is built from 13 residues. The CDR3 DNA follows: TGTGCCACCAGCAGCGACTTCAATCAGCCCCAGCATTTT. Amino acid sequence: CATSSDFNQPQHF.

This clone appeared a single time. The germline gene is not matched at one end of the junction; a read error may be the cause. The rearrangement joins TRBV19 to TRBJ2-3, with TRBD2 matching over 12 bases. This CDR3 contains 14 residues. Looked up from germline, CDR1 is LNHDA and CDR2 is SQIVND (reference sequence). The CDR3 region is CASRRLAGADTQYF. In nucleotides, the CDR3 is TGTGCCAGTCGGAGACTAGCGGGAGCAGACACGCAGTATTTT.

The gene calls are TRBV28 and TRBJ2-7, with TRBD1 matching 7 bases. Looked up from germline, CDR1 is MDHEN and CDR2 is SYDVKM. J was trimmed by 4 bases and V by 9 bases; bases with no gene match: 9. The CDR3 extends over 13 amino acids. CDR3 nucleotides: TGTGCCAGTTCCGGGACAGCTCCGTACGAGCAGTACTTC. This gives the protein CASSGTAPYEQYF.

CDR3 protein: CASSEAPVGRLNTEAFF. CDR3 in DNA: TGTGCCAGCAGTGAAGCCCCCGTTGGGAGGCTGAACACTGAAGCTTTCTTT. This chain joins TRBV2 and TRBJ1-1; D unclear. CDR1 is SNHLY and CDR2 is FYNNEI in the germline V gene. Trimming shortened V by 0 bases and J by 0 bases, and 14 bases separated the two germline ends. The CDR3 consists of 17 residues.

About this clone itself: The same CDR3 also results from other DNA sequences found in this sample. This chain uses TRBV5-1 with TRBJ2-7; D is possibly TRBD1 (6 bases). CDR1 SGHRS and CDR2 YFSETQ come from the germline V gene. Trimming took off 1 base at V and 6 bases at J, with 14 bases between the two ends. The CDR3 runs to 14 residues. The CDR3 loop reads CASSLNRVKGEQYF. The CDR3 DNA sequence: TGCGCCAGCAGCTTGAACAGGGTAAAAGGCGAGCAGTACTTC.

The gene calls are TRBV2 and TRBJ2-3, with 12 bases fitting TRBD2. The germline V gene has CDR1 SNHLY and CDR2 FYNNEI. This CDR3 has 14 residues. After removal of 5 bases from V and 6 bases from J, the junction contained 3 bases not matched to a gene. DNA for the CDR3: TGTGCCAGCAGTCCTAGCGGGAGGGGGGATACGCAGTATTTT. Protein product: CASSPSGRGDTQYF.

The genes are TRBV2 and TRBJ1-1; D is undetermined. Germline lookup yields CDR1 SNHLY and CDR2 FYNNEI. V lost 6 bases and J 1 base, leaving 9 bases between the germline ends. This CDR3 has 13 residues. The CDR3 sequence is CASSGQANTEAFF. CDR3 nucleotides: TGTGCCAGCAGCGGCCAGGCGAACACTGAAGCTTTCTTT.

The rearrangement links TRBV5-4 to TRBJ1-2; 7 bases agree with TRBD1. V was clipped by 4 bases and J by 3 bases; unmatched bases: 12. The CDR3 runs to 16 residues. In germline, CDR1 is SGHNT, CDR2 YYREEE (reference sequence). CDR3 region: CASSQGGGQSYYGYTF. The CDR3 DNA sequence: TGTGCCAGCAGCCAAGGGGGCGGACAGTCATACTATGGCTACACCTTC.

The V call is TRBV28, the J call TRBJ1-2; D is possibly TRBD1 (5 bases). Trimming cost V 3 bases and J 3 bases, with 8 bases left between them. Germline values: CDR1 MDHEN, CDR2 SYDVKM. The CDR3 spans 13 residues. The CDR3 region has the DNA TGTGCCAGCAGTTTCTCAGGGTACTATGGCTACACCTTC. This sequence encodes CASSFSGYYGYTF.

The chain couples TRBV4-3 to TRBJ2-1; 14 bases match TRBD2. Germline V CDR1 and CDR2: LGHNA, YSLEER. The J segment lost 8 bases and the V segment lost 1 base, leaving 16 bases of the junction unmatched. The CDR3 has 20 amino acids. The CDR3 region has the DNA TGCGCCAGCAGCCAAGGTCGGCGACTAGCGGGAGGGCTTAAGGTCGATGAGCAGTTCTTC. Translating gives CASSQGRRLAGGLKVDEQFF.

The rearrangement links TRBV19 to TRBJ2-7; 7 bases map to TRBD2. With 9 bases clipped from V and 0 bases from J, the junction kept 8 bases outside the gene matches. The CDR3 consists of 14 residues. In germline, CDR1 is LNHDA, CDR2 SQIVND (reference sequence). The CDR3 sequence: CASTDGRSSYEQYF. The CDR3 nucleotides are TGTGCCAGCACGGACGGGAGGAGCTCCTACGAGCAGTACTTC.

This clone has only one observation. The V gene is TRBV7-9, the J gene TRBJ1-5; 8 nucleotides match TRBD1. The CDR3 contains 14 residues. V lost 1 base and J lost 9; bases outside the gene matches: 5. CDR1 and CDR2 from the germline V gene are SEHNR and FQNEAQ (reference sequence). The CDR3 DNA reads as TGTGCCAGCAGCTTAGGTCAGGGGGCAATGCCCCAGCATTTT. This sequence encodes CASSLGQGAMPQHF.

The V gene is TRBV2, the J gene TRBJ2-7, with 7 bases aligning to TRBD2. Germline V gene sequence: CDR1 SNHLY, CDR2 FYNNEI. There are 15 residues in the CDR3. Trimming took 4 bases from V and 1 from J; bases not matched to a gene: 7. DNA for the CDR3: TGTGCCAGCAGTGCTCGGGCTAGCGGTTCCTACGAGCAGTACTTC. Amino acid sequence: CASSARASGSYEQYF.

The chain links TRBV5-1 to TRBJ1-1, with 8 nucleotides matching TRBD1. Looked up from germline, CDR1 is SGHRS and CDR2 is YFSETQ. This CDR3 spans 14 amino acids. V gave up 4 bases and J gave up 1 base; unmatched junction bases: 3. The chain's CDR3 is CASSPDRGNTEAFF. DNA of the CDR3: TGCGCCAGCAGCCCCGACAGGGGGAACACTGAAGCTTTCTTT.

The V call is TRBV11-1, the J call TRBJ2-7; 10 nucleotides line up with TRBD1. The germline gives CDR1 SGHAT, CDR2 FQDESV (reference sequence). V dropped 4 bases and J dropped 7; count of bases not matched to a gene: 4. This CDR3 region has 13 residues. The CDR3 DNA reads TGTGCCAGCAGCTGGACAGGGGGGAGAGAGCAGTACTTC. Translating it yields CASSWTGGREQYF.

This clone was counted a few times. This chain joins TRBV5-1 and TRBJ2-3; TRBD2 agrees at 9 bases. In germline, CDR1 is SGHRS, CDR2 YFSETQ. After removal of 7 bases from V and 4 bases from J, the junction contained 10 bases not matched to a gene. CDR3 length: 15 residues. This chain's CDR3 is CASSQSGTSPDTQYF. The DNA of the CDR3 is TGCGCCAGCTCCCAATCCGGGACTAGCCCAGATACGCAGTATTTT.

The chain is built from TRBV6-6 and TRBJ1-6; D gene uncertain. V was pared by 6 bases and J by 13 bases, with 10 bases between. The CDR3 length is 11 residues. Germline V gene data show CDR1 as MNHNY and CDR2 as SVGAGI (reference sequence). CDR3 bases: TGTGCCAGCAGCTCCACATTGCCCCTCCACTTT. Encoded protein: CASSSTLPLHF.

The chain joins TRBV13 to TRBJ1-3; TRBD1 is a possible D gene (5 bases). The V end was cut by 6 bases, the J end by 0 bases, with 9 bases between. From germline, CDR1 is PRHDT and CDR2 FYEKMQ (reference sequence). CDR3 size: 14 residues. CDR3 coding DNA: TGTGCCAGCAGTCGGGGGTACTCTGGAAACACCATATATTTT. Translating gives CASSRGYSGNTIYF.

The genes are TRBV6-1 and TRBJ2-4; D remains unclear. Per germline, CDR1 MNHNS and CDR2 SASEGT. Deletions cut 0 bases from V and 6 bases from J, with 9 bases between. This CDR3 has 14 amino acids. In DNA, the CDR3 is TGTGCCAGCAGTGAAGCCTCTGGCCCAAACATTCAGTACTTC. Its translation is CASSEASGPNIQYF.

This rearrangement joins TRBV7-2 to TRBJ2-7; unclear D gene. The CDR3 sequence is 13 residues long. V was pared by 5 bases and J by 0 bases, with 8 bases between. CDR1 is SGHTA, CDR2 FQGNSA, per germline. The CDR3 sequence: CASSRAISYEQYF. The CDR3 DNA follows: TGTGCCAGCAGCAGAGCGATCTCCTACGAGCAGTACTTC. The complete variable domain, with remaining parts taken from reference TRBV7-2 and TRBJ2-7, reads GAGVSQSPSNKVTEKGKDVELRCDPISGHTALYWYRQSLGQGLEFLIYFQGNSAPDKSGLPSDRFSAERTGGSVSTLTIQRTQQEDSAVYLCASSRAISYEQYFGPGTRLTVT.

The chain recombines TRBV5-1 with TRBJ2-2; 9 bases are shared with TRBD2. The CDR3 is 16 residues long. With 6 bases clipped from V and 9 bases from J, the junction kept 15 bases outside the gene matches. Germline loops: CDR1 SGHRS, CDR2 YFSETQ. The CDR3 here is CASTAWILAGRRELFF. The CDR3 bases are TGCGCCAGCACCGCTTGGATCCTAGCGGGGCGCCGGGAGCTGTTTTTT.

The chain has TRBV15 and TRBJ1-1, with no clear D. Germline CDR1 and CDR2: LNHNV and YYDKDF (reference sequence). The CDR3 consists of 16 residues. Trimming cost V 5 bases and J 1 base, with 17 bases left between them. The CDR3 DNA follows: TGTGCCACCAGCGTACAAGGCGGGGTATCGAACACTGAAGCTTTCTTT. It translates to CATSVQGGVSNTEAFF.